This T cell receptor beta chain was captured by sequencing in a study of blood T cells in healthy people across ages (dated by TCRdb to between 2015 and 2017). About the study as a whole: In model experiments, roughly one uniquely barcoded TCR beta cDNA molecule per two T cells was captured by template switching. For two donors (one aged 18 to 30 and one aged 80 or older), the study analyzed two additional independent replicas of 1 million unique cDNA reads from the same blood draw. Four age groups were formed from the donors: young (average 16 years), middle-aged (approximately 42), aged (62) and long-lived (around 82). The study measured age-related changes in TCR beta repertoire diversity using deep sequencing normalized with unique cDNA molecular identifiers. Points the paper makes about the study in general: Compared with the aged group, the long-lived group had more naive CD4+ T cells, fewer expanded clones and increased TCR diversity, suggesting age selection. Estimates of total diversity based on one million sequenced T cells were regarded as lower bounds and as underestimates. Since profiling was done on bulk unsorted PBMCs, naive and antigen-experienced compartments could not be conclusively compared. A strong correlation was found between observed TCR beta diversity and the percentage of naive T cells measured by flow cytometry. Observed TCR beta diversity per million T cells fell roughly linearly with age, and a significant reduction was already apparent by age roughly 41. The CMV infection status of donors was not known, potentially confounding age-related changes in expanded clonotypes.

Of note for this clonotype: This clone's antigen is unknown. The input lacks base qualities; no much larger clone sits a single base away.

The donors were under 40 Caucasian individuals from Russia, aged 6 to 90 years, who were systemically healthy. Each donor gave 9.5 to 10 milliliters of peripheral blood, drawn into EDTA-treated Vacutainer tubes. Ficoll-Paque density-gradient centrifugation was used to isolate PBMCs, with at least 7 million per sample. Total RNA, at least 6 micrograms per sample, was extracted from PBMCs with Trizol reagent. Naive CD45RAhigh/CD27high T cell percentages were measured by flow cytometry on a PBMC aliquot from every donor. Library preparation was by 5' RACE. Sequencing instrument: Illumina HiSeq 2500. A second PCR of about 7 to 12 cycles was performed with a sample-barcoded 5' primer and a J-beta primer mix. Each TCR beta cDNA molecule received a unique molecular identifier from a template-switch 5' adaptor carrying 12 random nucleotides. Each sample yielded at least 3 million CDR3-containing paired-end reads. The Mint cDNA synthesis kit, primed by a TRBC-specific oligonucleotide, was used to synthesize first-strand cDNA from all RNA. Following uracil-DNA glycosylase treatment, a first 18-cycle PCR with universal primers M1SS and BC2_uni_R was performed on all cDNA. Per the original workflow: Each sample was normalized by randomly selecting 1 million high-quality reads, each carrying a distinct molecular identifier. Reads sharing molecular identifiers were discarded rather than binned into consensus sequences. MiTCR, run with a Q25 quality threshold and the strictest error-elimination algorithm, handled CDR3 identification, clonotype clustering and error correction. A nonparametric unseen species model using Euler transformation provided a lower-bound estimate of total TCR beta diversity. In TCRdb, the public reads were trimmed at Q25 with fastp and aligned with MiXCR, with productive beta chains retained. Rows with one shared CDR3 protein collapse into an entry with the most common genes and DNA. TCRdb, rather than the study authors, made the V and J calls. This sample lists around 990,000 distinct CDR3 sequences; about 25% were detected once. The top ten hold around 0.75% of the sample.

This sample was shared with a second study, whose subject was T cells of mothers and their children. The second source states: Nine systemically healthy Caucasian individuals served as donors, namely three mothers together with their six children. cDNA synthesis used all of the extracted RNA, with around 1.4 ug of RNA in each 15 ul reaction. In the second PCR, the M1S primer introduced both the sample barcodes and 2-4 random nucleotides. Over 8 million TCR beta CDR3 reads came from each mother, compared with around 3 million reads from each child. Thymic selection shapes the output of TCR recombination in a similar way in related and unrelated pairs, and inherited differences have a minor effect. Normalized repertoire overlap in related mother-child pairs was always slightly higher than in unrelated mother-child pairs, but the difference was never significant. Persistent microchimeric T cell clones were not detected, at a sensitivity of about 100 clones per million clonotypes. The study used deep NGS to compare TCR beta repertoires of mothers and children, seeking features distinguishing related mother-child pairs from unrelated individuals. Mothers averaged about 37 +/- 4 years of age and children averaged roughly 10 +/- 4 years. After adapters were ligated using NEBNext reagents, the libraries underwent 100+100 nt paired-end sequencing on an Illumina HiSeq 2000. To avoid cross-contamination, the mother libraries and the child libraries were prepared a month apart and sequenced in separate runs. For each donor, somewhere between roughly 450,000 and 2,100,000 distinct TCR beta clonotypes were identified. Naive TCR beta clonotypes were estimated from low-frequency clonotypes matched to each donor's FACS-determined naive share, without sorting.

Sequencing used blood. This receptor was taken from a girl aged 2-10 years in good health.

The CDR3 sequence is CASSLVQGWSPEQYF. Here is the DNA: TGTGCCAGCAGCTTAGTTCAGGGTTGGTCCCCCGAGCAGTACTTC. Recombination connected TRBV7-8 to TRBJ2-5, with TRBD1 as a weak D call on 5 bases. The DNA end favors TRBJ2-7, so the J call may be wrong. Taken from cysteine to phenylalanine, the CDR3 has 15 residues. Only the CDR3 part of the read is kept: 45 bases, read in frame from the first base. The germline V gene supplies CDR1 SGHVS and CDR2 FQNEAQ.